This T cell receptor (beta chain) came from a study of T cell changes during pregnancy in multiple sclerosis (dated by TCRdb to between 2018 and 2021). Describing the broader study: The study looked at changes in the T cell repertoire across pregnancy in women with multiple sclerosis.

About this clone itself: Its antigen target is currently unknown. No qualities accompany the bases; no much larger clone lies one base away.

Libraries were made using the immunoSEQ multiplex PCR assay. In its TCRdb copy, this immuneACCESS table keeps in-frame sequences only and misses some clones. Where compared with another copy, unresolved V genes explain less than half of these, and the others have no known cause. This sample comprises roughly 48,000 clones, 88% of them detected only once. Over 0.95% of the sample lies in the top ten. After removal of 8 bases from V and 1 base from J, the junction retains 17 bases not matched to a gene. The germline V gene sets CDR1 to MDHEN and CDR2 to SYDVKM. The CDR3 runs 19 amino acids, cysteine and phenylalanine included. Only the CDR3 region is kept as DNA, spanning 57 bases read in frame from base 1.

The clonotype originates from a female donor with multiple sclerosis, enrolled in a pregnancy study. Here the chain combines TRBV28 and TRBJ2-1; 10 junctional bases match TRBD2. The specimen comprised CD4+ T cells from peripheral blood mononuclear cells, sampled in the second trimester of pregnancy. The nucleotide sequence reads as follows: TGTGCCAGCCTTGGCGTGGGGCTAGCGGGAGACGCATCCTACAATGAGCAGTTCTTC. It is translated as CASLGVGLAGDASYNEQFF.